Listed below are T cell receptor beta chains from one sample, sequenced in a study of post-analysis software for immune sequencing data. TCRdb analysed the PCR reads with MiXCR anew, one entry per CDR3 protein. The sample records some 450,000 distinct CDR3 sequences, over 35% being singletons. The sample taken for sequencing was blood. The receptor source for this set is a girl aged 5 to 17 with multiple sclerosis. The CDR3 runs from the conserved cysteine through the conserved F or W. A D gene is named only where the DNA matches it firmly. Rows may omit the clone size; those that give it use once, few, many or a size class.

size	D	V	J	DNA	CDR3
few	TRBD1	TRBV9	TRBJ2-1	TGTGCCAGCAGCCAGGACAGGGTCTCCTACAATGAGCAGTTCTTC	CASSQDRVSYNEQFF
-	-	TRBV28	TRBJ2-7	TGTGCCAGCAGGACCCCCGATTGGAGCTCCTACGAGCAGTACTTC	CASRTPDWSSYEQYF
-	-	TRBV9	TRBJ1-2	TGTGCCAGCAGCTACAAACCAGATTGGAACTATGGCTACACCTTC	CASSYKPDWNYGYTF
few	TRBD2	TRBV20-1	TRBJ2-4	TGCAGTGCCAAGGGGACTAGCGGAGACTCGGGGTACTTC	CSAKGTSGDSGYF
-	TRBD1	TRBV12-3/TRBV12-4	TRBJ1-2	TGTGCCAGCAGGGGACAGGGGACTAACTATGGCTACACCTTC	CASRGQGTNYGYTF
few	-	TRBV7-3	TRBJ2-3	TGTGCCAGCAGCTTATCCCGAGGGCGGGAATCGACAGATACGCAGTATTTT	CASSLSRGRESTDTQYF
-	-	TRBV5-1	TRBJ1-5	TGCGCCAGCAGCTTCGACAGTAAAGGTCAGCCCCAGCATTTT	CASSFDSKGQPQHF
-	TRBD1	TRBV6-1	TRBJ2-7	TGTGCCAGCAGTGGGAGGACAGGGTTTGACGACGAGCAGTACTTC	CASSGRTGFDDEQYF
-	-	TRBV5-1	TRBJ1-2	TGCGCCAGCAGCCTACAGGCAGACGCTAACTATGGCTACACCTTC	CASSLQADANYGYTF
many	TRBD2	TRBV4-1	TRBJ2-1	TGCGCCAGCAGCCAAGTCGACATGGGACTAGCGGGAGGACATGAGCAGTTCTTC	CASSQVDMGLAGGHEQFF
-	-	TRBV28	TRBJ2-5	TGTGCCAGCAGTCATGACAGGTCGTACCAAGAGACCCAGTACTTC	CASSHDRSYQETQYF
-	-	TRBV7-2	TRBJ2-5	TGTGCCAGCAGCTTAGTTCAAGGGAGTAGCCACCATCTTCGGGAGACCCAGTACTTC	CASSLVQGSSHHLRETQYF
-	-	TRBV20-1	TRBJ2-5	TGCAGTGCTAGTCCGAGGCGGGGCCCGGACCAAGAGACCCAGTACTTC	CSASPRRGPDQETQYF
-	-	TRBV9	TRBJ1-2	TGTGCCAGCAGCCTCAATCCTGGGGGAGCCAACTATGGCTACACCTTC	CASSLNPGGANYGYTF
-	TRBD1	TRBV5-1	TRBJ1-5	TGCGCCAGCAGCCCCGGACAGGGTTTTAATCAGCCCCAGCATTTT	CASSPGQGFNQPQHF
few	-	TRBV28	TRBJ2-7	TGTGCCAGCAGCGATACCGGGGCGAGCTCCTACGAGCAGTACTTC	CASSDTGASSYEQYF
few	-	TRBV20-1	TRBJ2-1	TGCAGTGCTCACCGGGACAATCTGGATGAGCAGTTCTTC	CSAHRDNLDEQFF
once	-	TRBV12-3/TRBV12-4	TRBJ2-1	TGTGCCAGCAGGGTAACAGTTCCACTGGACGATGAGCAGTTCTTC	CASRVTVPLDDEQFF
-	-	TRBV28	TRBJ2-5	TGTGCCAGCAGTTTATGGGAGGGGTCGCAGTACTTC	CASSLWEGSQYF
once	-	TRBV7-8	TRBJ2-4	TGTGCCAGCAGCCCCGGTATAGCCAAAAACATTCAGTACTTC	CASSPGIAKNIQYF
-	TRBD1	TRBV7-2	TRBJ2-5	TGTGCCAGCAGCACCGGGGACAGATTACGTTCACAGTACTTC	CASSTGDRLRSQYF
few	TRBD1	TRBV20-1	TRBJ2-7	TGCAGTGTCCGACAGGGCCCCCACGAGCAGTACTTC	CSVRQGPHEQYF
-	-	TRBV6-5	TRBJ2-5	TGTGCCAGCAGCCCTGGGTATCGGGAGACCCAGTACTTC	CASSPGYRETQYF
-	TRBD1	TRBV27	TRBJ1-1	TGTGCCAGCAGTCCCAGAAGGACAGGACCTCGCAGGCCTGAAGCTTTCTTT	CASSPRRTGPRRPEAFF
few	-	TRBV20-1	TRBJ2-7	TGCAGTGCGCAGCCAGGGCAGGGCTACGAGCAGTACTTC	CSAQPGQGYEQYF
-	-	TRBV29-1	TRBJ1-2	TGCAGCGTTGGGAGGGAAAGCAACTATGGCTACACCTTC	CSVGRESNYGYTF
-	-	TRBV7-2	TRBJ1-4	TGTGCCAGCAGCGGAGCAAGTGGCCAACTGTTTTTT	CASSGASGQLFF
-	-	TRBV30	TRBJ2-3	TGTGCCTGGAGTGTACGGCAAGATACGCAGTATTTT	CAWSVRQDTQYF
-	-	TRBV29-1	TRBJ2-7	TGCAGCGTTGTAGGAACGACCTACGAGCAGTACTTC	CSVVGTTYEQYF
-	TRBD2	TRBV4-3	TRBJ2-2	TGCGCCAGCAGCCAAGATGGGAGCGGGAGACGGGAGCTGTTTTTT	CASSQDGSGRRELFF
few	TRBD1	TRBV5-6	TRBJ1-1	TGTGCCAGCAGCCCTGGACAGGTTTACACTGAAGCTTTCTTT	CASSPGQVYTEAFF
-	TRBD2	TRBV2	TRBJ2-3	TGTGCCAGCAGCCTCCGGACTAGCGGGGGCCTAGGAGGTACGCAGTATTTT	CASSLRTSGGLGGTQYF
-	TRBD1	TRBV29-1	TRBJ1-2	TGCAGCGTTGAAGATAGGAATTCGGGACAGCGAATTGTTCACTATGGCTACACCTTC	CSVEDRNSGQRIVHYGYTF
-	-	TRBV7-3	TRBJ2-7	TGTGCCAGCAGCTCTCGACAGACAGGATATACCCACGAGCAGTACTTC	CASSSRQTGYTHEQYF
-	-	TRBV27	TRBJ2-7	TGTGCCAGCAGTGGGGCGGCCCTAACCTACGAGCAGTACTTC	CASSGAALTYEQYF
many	TRBD2	TRBV6-1	TRBJ2-5	TGTGCCAGCAGGGGACTAGTGAACGAAGAGACCCAGTACTTC	CASRGLVNEETQYF
few	-	TRBV14	TRBJ2-3	TGTGCCAGCAGCCAAGATTTGCTTACCACAGATACGCAGTATTTT	CASSQDLLTTDTQYF
few	TRBD2	TRBV7-9	TRBJ2-7	TGTGCCAGCAGCTTAGTAGCGGGCACAGCCTCCTACGAGCAGTACTTC	CASSLVAGTASYEQYF
few	TRBD2	TRBV25-1	TRBJ2-1	TGTGCCAGCAGTGAGGGGCCGTCGACTAGCGGGAGGCGGTGGTACAATGAGCAGTTCTTC	CASSEGPSTSGRRWYNEQFF
-	-	TRBV19	TRBJ1-5	TGTGCCAGTAGTATCTCAGGGGATCAGCCCCAGCATTTT	CASSISGDQPQHF
few	-	TRBV5-1	TRBJ2-7	TGCGCCAGCAGCTTGGTGGAATCCAGCCCCTACGAGCAGTACTTC	CASSLVESSPYEQYF
-	-	TRBV2	TRBJ2-1	TGTGCCGGTGGACTAGGGGGTGAGCAGTTCTTC	CAGGLGGEQFF
few	TRBD1	TRBV6-5	TRBJ2-7	TGTGCCAGCAACAGACAGGGGGCCAACGAGCAGTACTTC	CASNRQGANEQYF